Below, 9 T cell receptor beta chains from the same sample are listed, as sequenced in a study of cytomegalovirus exposure and HLA in healthy donors. Primers for the PCR totalled 60 Vbeta and 13 Jbeta. Sequencing was performed with immunoSEQ multiplex PCR; in TCRdb, only in-frame clones are kept and a portion is missing. The repertoire holds about 94,000 clones, with 70% to 80% as singletons. Sequenced: PBMCs. The receptors were sampled from a young man in good health and CMV-seronegative.

J is TRBJ2-7 and V is TRBV6-5; TRBD1 agrees at 9 bases. Trimming cost V 4 bases and J 3 bases; bases outside gene matches: 4. The CDR3 has 14 amino acids. The V gene's germline CDR1 is MNHEY and CDR2 SVGAGI. The CDR3: CASSSGTGNYEQYF. The CDR3, as DNA: TGTGCCAGCAGTTCCGGGACAGGGAACTACGAGCAGTACTTC.

The chain is built from TRBV27 and TRBJ1-2; no definite D call. Between the trimmed V and J ends, which lost 4 bases and 0 bases, there was a span of 9 bases. Germline CDR1 reads MNHEY; CDR2 reads SMNVEV (reference sequence). This CDR3 is built from 14 residues. The CDR3 here is CASSSRTANYGYTF. In nucleotides, the CDR3 is TGTGCCAGCAGTTCCAGGACTGCTAACTATGGCTACACCTTC.

The V gene is TRBV7-2, the J gene TRBJ2-7; a possible D gene is TRBD2 (6 bases). This CDR3 is 17 amino acids long. Germline V gene data show CDR1 as SGHTA and CDR2 as FQGNSA. The V and J ends lost 0 bases and 2 bases respectively, with 17 bases between them. The CDR3 region is CASSLAGTSFIAYEQYF. CDR3 DNA sequence: TGTGCCAGCAGCTTAGCGGGTACTAGCTTTATAGCCTACGAGCAGTACTTC.

The chain carries TRBV25-1 and TRBJ2-5; no definite D call. This CDR3 is built from 15 residues. V dropped 6 bases and J dropped 5 bases, with 19 bases sitting between them. Germline CDR1 reads MGHDK; CDR2 reads SYGVNS. The CDR3 here is CASSSPLGSKETQYF. In DNA form, the CDR3 reads TGTGCCAGCAGCTCCCCCCTGGGTAGCAAGGAGACCCAGTACTTC. Using reference TRBV25-1 and TRBJ2-5 for the parts outside the CDR3, the full variable domain is EADIYQTPRYLVIGTGKKITLECSQTMGHDKMYWYQQDPGMELHLIHYSYGVNSTEKGDLSSESTVSRIRTEHFPLTLESARPSHTSQYLCASSSPLGSKETQYFGPGTRLLVL.

The chain uses TRBV6-5 and TRBJ2-5, with 13 nucleotides matching TRBD2. Germline V CDR1 and CDR2: MNHEY, SVGAGI. The CDR3 contains 15 residues. V lost 4 bases and J lost 5; bases outside the gene matches: 4. CDR3 in amino acids: CASSWGLAGSETQYF. As DNA, the CDR3 is TGTGCCAGCAGTTGGGGACTAGCGGGGTCGGAGACCCAGTACTTC.

The genes are TRBV4-3 and TRBJ2-5, with 8 bases lining up with TRBD1. The germline V gene has CDR1 LGHNA and CDR2 YSLEER. V lost 1 base, J lost 3 bases, and 4 bases stayed unmatched. The CDR3 is 15 amino acids. CDR3 sequence: CASSQGDRREETQYF. CDR3 DNA sequence: TGCGCCAGCAGCCAAGGGGACAGGCGAGAAGAGACCCAGTACTTC.

The V and J genes are TRBV7-2 and TRBJ2-1; D perhaps matches TRBD1 (6 bases). In germline, CDR1 is SGHTA, CDR2 FQGNSA. V lost 9 bases and J 6 bases, leaving 12 bases between the germline ends. This CDR3 has 12 amino acids. In DNA form, the CDR3 reads TGTGCCAGTAAAATAGGGGGCAATGAGCAGTTCTTC. Encoded protein: CASKIGGNEQFF.

The V and J genes are TRBV7-9 and TRBJ2-1, with 11 bases matching TRBD2. Germline V gene sequence: CDR1 SEHNR, CDR2 FQNEAQ (reference sequence). There are 15 residues in the CDR3. Unmatched junction bases numbered 4, after V lost 5 bases and J lost 4 bases. Here the CDR3 reads CASSQLAGDYNEQFF. The CDR3 bases are TGTGCCAGCAGCCAACTAGCGGGGGATTACAATGAGCAGTTCTTC. Based on the CDR3 plus reference TRBV7-9 and TRBJ2-1, the full variable domain is DTGVSQNPRHKITKRGQNVTFRCDPISEHNRLYWYRQTLGQGPEFLTYFQNEAQLEKSRLLSDRFSAERPKGSFSTLEIQRTEQGDSAMYLCASSQLAGDYNEQFFGPGTRLTVL.

This chain joins TRBV2 and TRBJ1-2; 10 bases are shared with TRBD1. The J segment lost 6 bases and the V segment lost 2 bases, leaving 3 bases of the junction unmatched. The CDR3 contains 14 residues. CDR1 and CDR2 (germline): SNHLY, FYNNEI. The CDR3 region has the DNA TGTGCCAGCAGTGAAAGACAGGGGGCCAATGGCTACACCTTC. It encodes CASSERQGANGYTF. The variable domain in full, completed from reference TRBV2 and TRBJ1-2, reads EPEVTQTPSHQVTQMGQEVILRCVPISNHLYFYWYRQILGQKVEFLVSFYNNEISEKSEIFDDQFSVERPDGSNFTLKIRSTKLEDSAMYFCASSERQGANGYTFGSGTRLTVV.